This T cell receptor (beta chain) was retrieved from a study of CD8 T cells in ankylosing spondylitis. Germline V gene sequence: CDR1 SGHDT, CDR2 YYEEEE. Losses at the gene ends were 4 bases for V and 6 bases for J; bases not matched to a gene: 10. The CDR3 sequence is 15 residues long. General study results and limits: For ankylosing spondylitis blood, a TCR beta motif of about eight highly homologous variants appeared characteristic.

Regarding this clonotype: Antigen specificity is unknown.

TCRdb passed the 5' RACE reads through MiXCR, listing each CDR3 protein once. The table lists 700,000 or so distinct CDR3 sequences, 15% to 20% of them singletons, with about a fifth in the top ten. The specimen sequenced was blood, either unsorted or a sorted T cell fraction (not recorded which). The chain uses TRBV5-6 and TRBJ1-5, with TRBD1 matching 7 bases. This receptor was taken from a male donor with ankylosing spondylitis. CDR3 bases: TGTGCCAGCAGCAAGGGGTTGTCAGGGGGTCAGCCCCAGCATTTT. Its protein product is CASSKGLSGGQPQHF.